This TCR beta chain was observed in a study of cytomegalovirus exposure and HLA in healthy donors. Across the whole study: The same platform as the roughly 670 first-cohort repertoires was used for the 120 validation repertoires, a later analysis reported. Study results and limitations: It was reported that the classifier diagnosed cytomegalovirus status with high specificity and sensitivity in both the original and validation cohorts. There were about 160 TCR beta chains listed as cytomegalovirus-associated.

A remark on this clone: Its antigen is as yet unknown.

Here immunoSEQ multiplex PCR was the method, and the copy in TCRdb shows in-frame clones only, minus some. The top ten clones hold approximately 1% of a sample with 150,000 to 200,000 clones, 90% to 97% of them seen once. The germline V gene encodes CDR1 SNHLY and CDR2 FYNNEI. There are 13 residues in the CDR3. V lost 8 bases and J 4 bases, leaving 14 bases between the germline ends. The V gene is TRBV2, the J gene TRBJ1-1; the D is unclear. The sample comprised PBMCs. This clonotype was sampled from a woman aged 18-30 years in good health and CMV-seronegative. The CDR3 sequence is CASYETGFTEAFF. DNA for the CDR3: TGTGCCAGCTACGAAACGGGGTTCACTGAAGCTTTCTTT.